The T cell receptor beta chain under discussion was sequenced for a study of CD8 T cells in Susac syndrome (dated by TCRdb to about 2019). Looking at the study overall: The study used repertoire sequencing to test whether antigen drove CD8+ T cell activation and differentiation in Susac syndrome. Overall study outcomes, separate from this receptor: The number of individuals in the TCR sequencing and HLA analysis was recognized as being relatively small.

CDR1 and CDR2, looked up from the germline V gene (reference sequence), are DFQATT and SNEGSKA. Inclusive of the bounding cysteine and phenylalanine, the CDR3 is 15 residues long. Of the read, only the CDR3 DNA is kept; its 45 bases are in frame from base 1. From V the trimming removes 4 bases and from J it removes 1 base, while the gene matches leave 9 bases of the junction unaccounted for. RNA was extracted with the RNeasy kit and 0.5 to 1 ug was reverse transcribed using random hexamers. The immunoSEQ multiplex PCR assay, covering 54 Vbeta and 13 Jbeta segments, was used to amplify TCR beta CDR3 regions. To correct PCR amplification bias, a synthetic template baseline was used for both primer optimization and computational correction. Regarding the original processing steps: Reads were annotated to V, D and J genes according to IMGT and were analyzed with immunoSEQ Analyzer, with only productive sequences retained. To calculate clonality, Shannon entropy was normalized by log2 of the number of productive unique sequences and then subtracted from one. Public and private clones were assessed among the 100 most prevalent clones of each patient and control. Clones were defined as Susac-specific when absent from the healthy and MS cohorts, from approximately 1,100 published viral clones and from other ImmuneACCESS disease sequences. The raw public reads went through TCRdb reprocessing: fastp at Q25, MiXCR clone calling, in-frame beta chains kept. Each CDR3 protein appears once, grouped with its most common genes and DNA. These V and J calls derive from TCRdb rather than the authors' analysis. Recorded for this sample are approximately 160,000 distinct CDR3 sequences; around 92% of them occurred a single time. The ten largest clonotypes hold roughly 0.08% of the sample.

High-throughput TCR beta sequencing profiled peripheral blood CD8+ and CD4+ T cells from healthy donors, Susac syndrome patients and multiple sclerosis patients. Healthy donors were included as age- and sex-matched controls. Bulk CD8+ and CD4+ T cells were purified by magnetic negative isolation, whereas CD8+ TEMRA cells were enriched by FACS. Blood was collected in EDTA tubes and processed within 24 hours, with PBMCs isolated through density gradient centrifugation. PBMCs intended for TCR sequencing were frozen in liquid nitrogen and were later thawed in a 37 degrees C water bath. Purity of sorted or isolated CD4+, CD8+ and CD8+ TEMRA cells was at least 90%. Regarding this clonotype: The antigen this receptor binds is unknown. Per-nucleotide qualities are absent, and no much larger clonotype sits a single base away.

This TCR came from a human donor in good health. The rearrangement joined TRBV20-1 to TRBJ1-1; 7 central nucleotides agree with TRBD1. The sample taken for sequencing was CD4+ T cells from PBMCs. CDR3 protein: CSAKNPGTENTEAFF. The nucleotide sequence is TGCAGTGCTAAAAACCCTGGGACAGAGAACACTGAAGCTTTCTTT.